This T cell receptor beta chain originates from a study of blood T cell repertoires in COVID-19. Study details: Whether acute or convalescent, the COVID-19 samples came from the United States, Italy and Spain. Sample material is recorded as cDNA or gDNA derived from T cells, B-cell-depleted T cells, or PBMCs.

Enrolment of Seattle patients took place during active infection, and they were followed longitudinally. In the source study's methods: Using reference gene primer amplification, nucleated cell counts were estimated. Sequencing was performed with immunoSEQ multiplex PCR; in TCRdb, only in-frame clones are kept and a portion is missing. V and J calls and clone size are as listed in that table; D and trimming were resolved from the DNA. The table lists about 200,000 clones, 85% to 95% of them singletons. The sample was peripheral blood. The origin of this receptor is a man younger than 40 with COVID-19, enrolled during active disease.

The CDR3 reads CASSQDPHSDYEQYF. The CDR3 DNA reads TGCGCCAGCAGCCAAGATCCCCACAGTGATTACGAGCAGTACTTC. V gene TRBV4-1 combines with J gene TRBJ2-7; D remains ambiguous. Trimming removed 0 bases from V and 4 bases from J, with 13 bases in between. CDR1 is MGHRA and CDR2 is YSYEKL in the germline V gene. The CDR3 length is 15 residues.